Below are 3 T cell receptor beta chains sequenced from a single sample in a study of blood T cell repertoires in COVID-19. Using immunoSEQ multiplex PCR, the repertoire was profiled, and TCRdb retains in-frame clones only, with some absent. The sample records about 110,000 clones, 65% to 90% being singletons. Sequencing was carried out using peripheral blood. Every receptor here comes from a man aged 45-60 years with acute or convalescent COVID-19.

The V call is TRBV19, the J call TRBJ2-5, with D uncertain. V was pared by 2 bases and J by 3 bases, with 7 bases between. Per germline, CDR1 LNHDA and CDR2 SQIVND (reference sequence). CDR3 length: 13 amino acids. CDR3 loop: CASSISREETQYF. The CDR3 DNA reads as TGTGCCAGTAGTATATCAAGAGAAGAGACCCAGTACTTC. The variable domain in full, completed from reference TRBV19 and TRBJ2-5, reads DGGITQSPKYLFRKEGQNVTLSCEQNLNHDAMYWYRQDPGQGLRLIYYSQIVNDFQKGDIAEGYSVSREKKESFPLTVTSAQKNPTAFYLCASSISREETQYFGPGTRLLVL.

The J gene is TRBJ1-2, the V gene TRBV30; 10 bases are a match to TRBD1. The J segment lost 0 bases and the V segment lost 6 bases, leaving 4 bases of the junction unmatched. This CDR3 contains 14 residues. CDR1 is GTSNPN and CDR2 is SVGIG in the germline V gene (reference sequence). CDR3 protein: CACPDRGANYGYTF. CDR3 DNA: TGTGCCTGCCCGGACAGGGGGGCTAACTATGGCTACACCTTC.

As DNA, the CDR3 is TGTGCCAGTAGTATAGACTACGCCGGGCGGGGACTGAAGAATTCACCCCTCCACTTT. This gives the protein CASSIDYAGRGLKNSPLHF. V gene TRBV19 combines with J gene TRBJ1-6; weak D call: TRBD1 (5 bases). The CDR3 is 19 amino acids. V was cut by 0 bases and J by 7 bases, with 22 bases left in between. Germline CDR1 LNHDA, CDR2 SQIVND (reference sequence).